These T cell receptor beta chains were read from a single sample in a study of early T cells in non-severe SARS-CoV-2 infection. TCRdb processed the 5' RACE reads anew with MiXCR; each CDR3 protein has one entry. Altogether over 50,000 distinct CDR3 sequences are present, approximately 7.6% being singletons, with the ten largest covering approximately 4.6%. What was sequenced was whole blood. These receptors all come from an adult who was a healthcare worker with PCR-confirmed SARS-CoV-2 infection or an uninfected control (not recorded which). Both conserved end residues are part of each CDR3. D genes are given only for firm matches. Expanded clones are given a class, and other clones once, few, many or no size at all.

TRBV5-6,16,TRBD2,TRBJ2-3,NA,TGTGCCAGCAGCTCCCGGTTACTAGCGGGGGGGAACCACCCGTATTTT,CASSSRLLAGGNHPYF
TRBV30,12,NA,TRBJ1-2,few,TGTGCCTGGGGACAGCGTAACTATGGCTACACCTTC,CAWGQRNYGYTF
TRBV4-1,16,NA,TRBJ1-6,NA,TGCGCCAGCAGCCAAGATTGGGCGGCCTCTAATTCACCCCTCCACTTT,CASSQDWAASNSPLHF
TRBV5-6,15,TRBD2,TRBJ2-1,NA,TGTGCCAGCAGCGTTCCGGGACTAGGGTACAATGAGCAGTTCTTC,CASSVPGLGYNEQFF
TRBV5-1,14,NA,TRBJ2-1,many,TGCGCCAGCAGCTTGGGACTAGGCAGCGCTGAGCAGTTCTTC,CASSLGLGSAEQFF
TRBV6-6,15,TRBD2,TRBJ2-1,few,TGTGCCAGCAGACTATCGGCGGGAGGGCTGCATGAGCAGTTCTTC,CASRLSAGGLHEQFF
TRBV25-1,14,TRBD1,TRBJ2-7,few,TGTGCCAGCTGGACAGGGAGGTCGTTCGACGAGCAGTACTTC,CASWTGRSFDEQYF
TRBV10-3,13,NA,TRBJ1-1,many,TGTGCCATCGCCTTAGGGGATAACACTGAAGCTTTCTTT,CAIALGDNTEAFF
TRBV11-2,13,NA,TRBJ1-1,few,TGTGCCAGCAGCTTAGACCAGGGTTTGGGAGCTTTCTTT,CASSLDQGLGAFF
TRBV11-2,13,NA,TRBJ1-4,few,TGTGCCAGCAGCGTTGGGCAGAGAGAAAAACTGTTTTTT,CASSVGQREKLFF
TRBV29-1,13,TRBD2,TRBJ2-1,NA,TGCAGCGCGGTGGGACTAGCGGGTCACCAGCCGTTCTTC,CSAVGLAGHQPFF
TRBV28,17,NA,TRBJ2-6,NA,TGTGCCAGCACCCCAGGGGGGTGGTTCGCTGGGGCCAACGTCCTGACTTTC,CASTPGGWFAGANVLTF
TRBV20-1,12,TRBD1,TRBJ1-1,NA,TGCAGTGCCAGGGGACAGGGGGTATACGCTTTCTTT,CSARGQGVYAFF
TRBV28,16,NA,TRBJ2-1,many,TGTGCCAGCAGTTTATTGCTCGGGCAGGGCAGCAATGAGCAGTTCTTC,CASSLLLGQGSNEQFF
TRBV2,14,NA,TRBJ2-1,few,TGTGCCAGCAGTCGGGACTTAAAATACAATGAGCAGTTCTTC,CASSRDLKYNEQFF
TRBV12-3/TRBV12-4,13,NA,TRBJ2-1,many,TGTGCCAGCAGTTTAGGCTTTTACAATGAGCAGTTCTTC,CASSLGFYNEQFF
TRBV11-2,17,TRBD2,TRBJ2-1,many,TGTGCCAGCAGCCCGCGGGACTACCTAATGGAGGTGGATGAGCAGTTCTTC,CASSPRDYLMEVDEQFF
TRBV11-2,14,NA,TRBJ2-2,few,TGTGCCAGCAGCTTGGGCCTTGTGACCGGGGAGCTGTTTTTT,CASSLGLVTGELFF
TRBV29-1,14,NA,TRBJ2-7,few,TGCAGCGTTGGCACGGGGGCGGCACCCTACGAGCAGTACTTC,CSVGTGAAPYEQYF
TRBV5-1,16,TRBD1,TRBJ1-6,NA,TGCGCCAGCAGCGGGGACAGGGGGCCGGATAATTCACCCCTCCACTTT,CASSGDRGPDNSPLHF
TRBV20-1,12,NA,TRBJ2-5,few,TGCAGTGCCAGACAGGCCGGGGGGACCCAGTACTTC,CSARQAGGTQYF
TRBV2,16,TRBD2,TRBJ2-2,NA,TGTGCCAGCAGTCCTGAGGTAGCGGGAAGCACCGGGGAGCTGTTTTTT,CASSPEVAGSTGELFF
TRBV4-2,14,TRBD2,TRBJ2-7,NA,TGTGCCAGCAGCCAAGTAGCGGGGTACTACGAGCAGTACTTC,CASSQVAGYYEQYF
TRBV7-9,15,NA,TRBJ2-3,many,TGTGCCAGCAGCTTAAAAGGGACCAACACAGATACGCAGTATTTT,CASSLKGTNTDTQYF
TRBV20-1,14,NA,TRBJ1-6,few,TGCAGTGCTTGTGGGGGGGGCGATAATTCACCCCTCCACTTT,CSACGGGDNSPLHF
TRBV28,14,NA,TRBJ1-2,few,TGTGCCAGCTGCTCAGGACCCTCTAACTATGGCTACACCTTC,CASCSGPSNYGYTF
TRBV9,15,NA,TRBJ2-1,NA,TGTGCCAGCAGCGTAATCCCCGGCGGGTACAATGAGCAGTTCTTC,CASSVIPGGYNEQFF
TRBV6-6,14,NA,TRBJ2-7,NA,TGTGCCAGCAGTTACTCGAAGGGAACCTACGAGCAGTACTTC,CASSYSKGTYEQYF
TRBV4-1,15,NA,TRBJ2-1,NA,TGCGCCAGCAGCCAACTAGAAAGCTCCTACAATGAGCAGTTCTTC,CASSQLESSYNEQFF
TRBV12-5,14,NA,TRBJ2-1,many,TGTGCGACGGATCGCCCGGGACATTACAATGAGCAGTTCTTC,CATDRPGHYNEQFF
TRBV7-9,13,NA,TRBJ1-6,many,TGTGCCAGCAGCTTTCAGTCGGGATCACCCCTCCACTTT,CASSFQSGSPLHF
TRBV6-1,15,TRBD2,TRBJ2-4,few,TGTGCCAGCAGTGAAAGGGGACTAGTCCCAAACATTCAGTACTTC,CASSERGLVPNIQYF
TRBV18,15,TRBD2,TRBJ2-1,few,TGTGCCAGCTCACCGGGACTAGCTCCCCCCAATGAGCAGTTCTTC,CASSPGLAPPNEQFF
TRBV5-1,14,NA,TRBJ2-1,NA,TGCGCCAGCAGCCCTCTGCCCTCCTACAATGAGCAGTTCTTC,CASSPLPSYNEQFF
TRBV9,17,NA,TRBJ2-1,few,TGTGCCAGCAGCGTAGGCCTGGGGGGCCTTTCAGACAATGAGCAGTTCTTC,CASSVGLGGLSDNEQFF